A single sample gave rise to the 16 T cell receptor beta chains below, sequenced in a study of Ad26.COV2.S vaccination and SARS-CoV-2 variants. Indicated treatment: about 20 received Ad26.COV2.S at low or high dose, single or two shots; roughly five received placebo; per-sample allocation not given. Material that was analyzed had been drawn on day 63 after the first vaccine or placebo injection. TCRdb's copy holds only in-frame clones and misses some; the assay was immunoSEQ multiplex PCR. The sample has about 350,000 clones, about 85% seen once; the top ten hold 6.4%. The sequenced sample was peripheral blood, obtained in a trial of Ad26.COV2.S vaccine versus placebo. Every receptor here comes from a person between 18 and 65 years old who received the Ad26.COV2.S COVID-19 vaccine or a placebo.

The chain uses TRBV18 and TRBJ2-1, with D perhaps TRBD2 (6 bases). The CDR3 has 15 residues. Germline V gene sequence: CDR1 KGHSH, CDR2 LQKENI. V was cut by 2 bases and J by 0 bases, with 8 bases left in between. The CDR3, as DNA: TGTGCCAGCTCACCAACAGCGGGCTCCTACAATGAGCAGTTCTTC. As protein: CASSPTAGSYNEQFF.

On this clone: A read error may account for a junction end that differs from germline. The chain combines TRBV7-7 with TRBJ2-2; possibly TRBD2 for D (6 bases). The CDR3 length is 14 residues. The germline V gene has CDR1 SSHAT and CDR2 FNYEAQ (reference sequence). Here the CDR3 DNA reads TGTGCTAGCAGGAGGGATGCGAACACCGGGGAGCTGTTTTTT. It specifies CASRRDANTGELFF.

This chain connects TRBV28 to TRBJ2-1; 9 nucleotides match TRBD2. The CDR3 has 15 amino acids. V was clipped by 2 bases and J by 10 bases; unmatched bases: 9. The germline V gene encodes CDR1 MDHEN and CDR2 SYDVKM. This CDR3 is CASSLRLAGVEEQFF. CDR3 nucleotide sequence: TGTGCCAGCAGTTTAAGGTTAGCGGGAGTAGAAGAGCAGTTCTTC.

The rearrangement uses TRBV11-2 and TRBJ2-5; D not certain. In germline, CDR1 is SGHAT, CDR2 FQNNGV. Trimming took 6 bases from V and 4 from J, leaving 15 bases between them. This CDR3 has 14 amino acids. The CDR3 DNA reads as TGTGCCAGCAGTCAAATTGGTTGGGCAGAGACCCAGTACTTC. Its protein is CASSQIGWAETQYF.

CDR3 in amino acids: CASSAPTQNTEAFF. In nucleotides, the CDR3 is TGCGCCAGCAGCGCACCGACACAGAACACTGAAGCTTTCTTT. This rearrangement joins TRBV4-1 to TRBJ1-1; D call uncertain. CDR3 length: 14 amino acids. Trimming took 5 bases from V and 1 from J, leaving 11 bases between them. Germline loops: CDR1 MGHRA, CDR2 YSYEKL.

This clone was counted a single time. The chain recombines TRBV11-2 with TRBJ1-2; D is ambiguous. The CDR3 has 12 residues. Trimming took off 3 bases at V and 2 bases at J, with 4 bases between the two ends. Germline V CDR1 and CDR2: SGHAT, FQNNGV. CDR3 region: CASSFRNYGYTF. CDR3 coding DNA: TGTGCCAGCAGCTTCCGGAACTATGGCTACACCTTC.

In this sample, this clone turned up many times. V gene TRBV6-1 combines with J gene TRBJ1-1, with 9 bases identical to TRBD1. There are 17 residues in the CDR3. Germline CDR1 MNHNS, CDR2 SASEGT. V shed 2 bases and J 0 bases; nucleotides not matched to a gene: 7. In DNA, the CDR3 is TGTGCCAGCAGTGAAAGGGACAGGGACTTAATGAACACTGAAGCTTTCTTT. Residues: CASSERDRDLMNTEAFF.

The chain joins TRBV11-2 to TRBJ2-7; TRBD1 matches 9 bases. Looked up from germline, CDR1 is SGHAT and CDR2 is FQNNGV. The J segment lost 3 bases and the V segment lost 6 bases, leaving 6 bases of the junction unmatched. This CDR3 spans 14 amino acids. The CDR3 DNA is TGTGCCAGCAGTCGACAGGGGGGAATCTACGAGCAGTACTTC. Its protein product is CASSRQGGIYEQYF. Full variable domain (remainder filled in from reference TRBV11-2 and TRBJ2-7): EAGVAQSPRYKIIEKRQSVAFWCNPISGHATLYWYQQILGQGPKLLIQFQNNGVVDDSQLPKDRFSAERLKGVDSTLKIQPAKLEDSAVYLCASSRQGGIYEQYFGPGTRLTVT.

The J gene is TRBJ2-1, the V gene TRBV6-5; D remains unclear. Germline assignment: CDR1 MNHEY and CDR2 SVGAGI. V gave up 2 bases and J gave up 8 bases, with 10 bases separating them. The length of the CDR3 is 13 residues. The CDR3 region has the DNA TGTGCCAGCAGTTACCGACTCACGGATGAGCAGTTCTTC. Protein: CASSYRLTDEQFF.

This clone was recorded a few times. The V call is TRBV3-1 (or the pseudogene TRBV3-2), the J call TRBJ1-1, with D maybe TRBD1 (5 bases). The V end was cut by 1 base, the J end by 4 bases, with 13 bases between. Looked up from germline, CDR1 is LGHDT and CDR2 is YNNKEL (reference sequence). The CDR3 length is 15 residues. CDR3 sequence (DNA): TGTGCCAGCAGCCAAGCGACACCCGGGGGCACTGAAGCTTTCTTT. The encoded protein is CASSQATPGGTEAFF.

V and J are TRBV5-4 and TRBJ1-5, with D perhaps matching TRBD1 (6 bases). Germline-derived CDR1 and CDR2 are SGHNT and YYREEE (reference sequence). The CDR3 totals 15 residues. V was shortened by 1 base and J by 4 bases, with 12 bases between the two germline ends. In nucleotides, the CDR3 is TGTGCCAGCAGCTTGCAGGGGACAACAAATCAGCCCCAGCATTTT. Protein product: CASSLQGTTNQPQHF.

The CDR3 loop is CASSKRGGGPDTQYF. The CDR3 bases are TGTGCCAGCAGCAAACGCGGGGGGGGCCCAGATACGCAGTATTTT. V gene TRBV21-1 combines with J gene TRBJ2-3; TRBD2, as called in the table, went unchecked against the DNA. TRBV21-1 is classified as a pseudogene. This CDR3 spans 15 amino acids.

The CDR3: CASSSGLAGETQYF. The DNA of the CDR3 is TGTGCCAGCAGCTCGGGACTAGCGGGAGAGACCCAGTACTTC. The chain links TRBV7-9 to TRBJ2-5, with TRBD2 matching 12 bases. Per the germline V gene, CDR1 is SEHNR and CDR2 is FQNEAQ (reference sequence). CDR3 length: 14 residues. J lost 4 bases, V lost 4 bases, and 1 base had no gene match.

The chain couples TRBV9 to TRBJ1-5, with D hard to call. Germline lookup yields CDR1 SGDLS and CDR2 YYNGEE. The CDR3 contains 14 residues. The V and J ends lost 0 bases and 7 bases respectively, with 11 bases between them. This CDR3 is CASSVDPRGQPQHF. The CDR3 DNA reads as TGTGCCAGCAGCGTAGACCCGAGAGGGCAGCCCCAGCATTTT.

CDR3 residues: CASSPPGGGNQPQHF. The CDR3 DNA is TGTGCCAGCAGTCCCCCGGGGGGCGGCAATCAGCCCCAGCATTTT. The chain couples TRBV27 to TRBJ1-5; D is possibly TRBD1 (6 bases). The CDR3 contains 15 residues. Germline CDR1 and CDR2: MNHEY and SMNVEV (reference sequence). Trimming left V 5 bases short and J 2 bases short, with 13 bases between.

On this clone itself: Other DNA variants within this sample encode the same CDR3. The chain combines TRBV7-3 with TRBJ1-2, with unresolved D. CDR3 length: 14 residues. The germline gives CDR1 SGHTA, CDR2 FQGTGA. V was trimmed by 1 base and J by 2 bases, leaving 8 bases between them. The CDR3 is CASSLSAGNYGYTF. DNA for the CDR3: TGTGCCAGCAGCTTAAGTGCGGGGAACTATGGCTACACCTTC.